Presented here are 24 T cell receptor beta chains from one specimen sequenced in a study of kidney transplant recipient with SARS-CoV-2 infection. Via MiXCR, TCRdb re-called the reads, giving one row per CDR3 protein. Among 250,000 or so distinct CDR3 sequences listed, about 28% were seen once. Sample: a blood sample, taken at baseline and on day 111 from a kidney transplant recipient. These receptors came from a male patient between 25 and 39 years old who had COVID-19 and was a kidney transplant recipient. A subset of T cells may come from the graft donor.

V gene TRBV6-2 or TRBV6-3 combines with J gene TRBJ2-4; weak D call: TRBD1 (6 bases). The DNA end is a closer match to TRBJ2-7, so the J assignment may be wrong. This CDR3 is built from 13 residues. Per the germline V gene, CDR1 is MNHEY and CDR2 is SVGEGT. DNA of the CDR3: TGTGCCAGCAGTCTAGGGACAACCTACGAGCAGTACTTC. Its translation: CASSLGTTYEQYF.

This chain joins TRBV2 and TRBJ2-3; no definite D call. V lost 10 bases, J lost 3 bases, and 11 bases lay in between. From germline, CDR1 is SNHLY and CDR2 FYNNEI. This CDR3 contains 12 residues. CDR3 loop: CANLFGTDTQYF. CDR3 nucleotide sequence: TGTGCCAACTTATTCGGGACAGATACGCAGTATTTT.

A note on this clonotype: A much larger clonotype is one base distant, so this may be a read error. The V gene is TRBV7-2, the J gene TRBJ1-3; possibly TRBD1 for D (6 bases). CDR1 SGHTA and CDR2 FQGNSA come from the germline V gene. The V gene lost 5 bases and the J gene lost 6 bases, with 17 bases spanning the gap. The CDR3 totals 15 residues. The chain's CDR3 is CASSLKPQGENTIYF. CDR3 sequence (DNA): TGTGCCAGCAGCCTAAAACCACAGGGTGAAAACACCATATATTTT.

This chain joins TRBV24-1 and TRBJ1-2, with unresolved D. The V and J ends lost 6 bases and 7 bases respectively, with 26 bases between them. The CDR3 is 17 amino acids. In germline, CDR1 is KGHDR, CDR2 SFDVKD. The CDR3 loop is CATSILCSIRKTCGYTF. The CDR3 DNA follows: TGTGCCACCAGTATTCTATGTAGTATCAGAAAGACCTGTGGCTACACCTTC.

Worth noting for this clonotype: An end of the junction differs from the germline gene, which may be a read error. The V call is TRBV19, the J call TRBJ1-4; D possibly corresponds to TRBD1 (5 bases). CDR1 is LNHDA, CDR2 SQIVND, per germline (reference sequence). The CDR3 contains 11 residues. DNA for the CDR3: TGTGCCGGTAGTGGGGGGGAAAAACTGTTTTTT. Its translation: CAGSGGEKLFF.

Many counts were recorded for this clonotype. J is TRBJ2-2 and V is TRBV7-3, with D possibly being TRBD2 (6 bases). Deletions cut 0 bases from V and 6 bases from J, with 17 bases between. CDR1 and CDR2 from the germline V gene are SGHTA and FQGTGA. The CDR3 is made up of 17 amino acids. CDR3 DNA: TGTGCCAGCAGCTTAACCTGGAGGAGGGGTGGGGCCGGGGAGCTGTTTTTT. This encodes CASSLTWRRGGAGELFF.

This clonotype came up many times. The gene calls are TRBV11-3 and TRBJ1-2; D ambiguous. Germline lookup yields CDR1 SGHNT and CDR2 YENEEA. This CDR3 region has 17 residues. The V gene lost 5 bases and the J gene lost 4 bases, with 23 bases spanning the gap. CDR3 DNA: TGTGCCAGCAGCAACCTCCGCGATCTCGGAAAGACCTATGGCTACACCTTC. It is translated as CASSNLRDLGKTYGYTF.

This clonotype was found many times. The chain uses TRBV8-2 and TRBJ1-2; TRBD1, as called in the table, went unchecked against the DNA. TRBV8-2 is a listed pseudogene. The CDR3 extends over 16 amino acids. CDR3 in DNA: TGTGGCAGTGATCAGGGTGATAGCCGAAAGACCTATGGCTACACCTTC. Its translation is CGSDQGDSRKTYGYTF.

On this clonotype itself: A read error is possible here, since a much larger clone lies one base away. The chain combines TRBV20-1 with TRBJ1-4; D call uncertain. Looked up from germline, CDR1 is DFQATT and CDR2 is SNEGSKA (reference sequence). There are 14 residues in the CDR3. The CDR3 spells CSTRDKSEGEKLFF. The CDR3 nucleotides read TGCAGTACTAGAGATAAGTCTGAGGGTGAAAAACTGTTTTTT.

This clonotype came up many times. The gene calls are TRBV11-3 and TRBJ1-2; D unclear. Trimming left V 5 bases short and J 4 bases short, with 23 bases between. The CDR3 has 17 residues. Germline V CDR1 and CDR2: SGHNT, YENEEA. Here the CDR3 DNA reads TGTGCCAGCAGCCGGAATCACGATCTCGGAAAGACCTATGGCTACACCTTC. This encodes CASSRNHDLGKTYGYTF. Using reference TRBV11-3 and TRBJ1-2 for the parts outside the CDR3, the full variable domain is EAGVVQSPRYKIIEKKQPVAFWCNPISGHNTLYWYLQNLGQGPELLIRYENEEAVDDSQLPKDRFSAERLKGVDSTLKIQPAELGDSAVYLCASSRNHDLGKTYGYTFGSGTRLTVV.

Turning to this clonotype: A read error may explain this, as a much larger clone is one base away. This chain uses TRBV30 with TRBJ2-7; D ambiguous. Germline lookup yields CDR1 GTSNPN and CDR2 SVGIG (reference sequence). CDR3 length equals 13 residues. For the CDR3, the DNA is TGTGCCTGGGGACCCGGTTCTTCCTACGGGCAGTACTTC. Its translation: CAWGPGSSYGQYF.

Points on this clonotype: The conserved final phenylalanine or tryptophan is absent from the CDR3, which likely points to a read error. The DNA is left out, because the CDR3 cannot be placed on it with certainty; the CDR3 is given as TCRdb lists it. This chain uses TRBV21-1 with TRBJ2-7; the tabulated D call, TRBD2, remains unverified against the DNA. TRBV21-1 is a recognized pseudogene. Ends included, the CDR3 has 15 residues. The CDR3 is CASSKNAGGGHEQYL.

This clonotype was seen at least ten times. The V and J genes are TRBV5-1 and TRBJ2-5, with 7 positions matching TRBD2. The CDR3 loop spans 14 amino acids. Germline trimming cut 1 base from V and 5 bases from J; bases unmatched to any gene: 5. Germline V gene data show CDR1 as SGHRS and CDR2 as YFSETQ. CDR3 in DNA: TGCGCCAGCAGCTTGAGCGGGATAGGGGAGACCCAGTACTTC. This codes for CASSLSGIGETQYF.

This clonotype was seen repeatedly, ten times or more. The chain employs TRBV12-3 or TRBV12-4 and TRBJ1-1, with 7 bases matching TRBD1. V was clipped by 7 bases and J by 0 bases; unmatched bases: 2. The CDR3 loop spans 13 amino acids. The CDR3 region has the DNA TGTGCCAGCAAGGGACAGCTGAACACTGAAGCTTTCTTT. Protein: CASKGQLNTEAFF.

This clonotype came up many times. The rearrangement links TRBV5-4 to TRBJ2-3; the match to TRBD2 covers 14 bases. J lost 0 bases, V lost 5 bases, and 8 bases had no gene match. The CDR3 length is 18 residues. Per germline, CDR1 SGHNT and CDR2 YYREEE (reference sequence). The CDR3 spells CASSYPGLAGASTDTQYF. The CDR3 coding sequence is TGTGCCAGCAGTTATCCGGGACTAGCGGGAGCGAGCACAGATACGCAGTATTTT. Full variable domain (rest looked up from reference TRBV5-4 and TRBJ2-3): ETGVTQSPTHLIKTRGQQVTLRCSSQSGHNTVSWYQQALGQGPQFIFQYYREEENGRGNFPPRFSGLQFPNYSSELNVNALELDDSALYLCASSYPGLAGASTDTQYFGPGTRLTVL.

On this clonotype itself: A much more abundant neighbour one base away suggests this may be a read error. This chain connects TRBV15 to TRBJ2-1, with a tentative D call TRBD1 (5 bases). The DNA end is more similar to TRBJ1-2, so the J call may be wrong. The CDR3 runs 14 residues. The germline V gene has CDR1 LNHNV and CDR2 YYDKDF (reference sequence). As DNA, the CDR3 is TGTGCCACCAGCAGAGAAGTGCAGGGCCATGGCTACACCTTC. Amino acid sequence: CATSREVQGHGYTF.

This clonotype came up many times. The V and J genes are TRBV12-5 and TRBJ2-7, with D possibly TRBD2 on 5 matching bases. This CDR3 spans 13 amino acids. The V and J ends lost 5 bases and 0 bases respectively, with 8 bases between them. Germline-derived CDR1 and CDR2 are LGHNT and FRNRAP. CDR3 protein: CASGVDSSYEQYF. CDR3 bases: TGTGCTAGTGGTGTGGACTCCTCCTACGAGCAGTACTTC.

This clonotype was seen ten or more times. The chain is built from TRBV27 and TRBJ1-4; maybe TRBD1 (5 bases). This CDR3 contains 13 residues. Germline V CDR1 and CDR2: MNHEY, SMNVEV (reference sequence). Trimming shortened V by 1 base and J by 7 bases, and 7 bases separated the two germline ends. In DNA, the CDR3 is TGTGCCAGCAGTTTATACGGGGCTGAAAAACTGTTTTTT. Translation: CASSLYGAEKLFF.

In its sample, this clonotype was seen many times. The rearrangement uses TRBV5-4 and TRBJ1-2; D is ambiguous. The CDR3 is 16 residues long. V lost 7 bases, J lost 4 bases, and 23 bases lay in between. The germline CDR1 and CDR2 sequences are SGHNT and YYREEE (reference sequence). The CDR3 reads CASACGVPGKTYGYTF. The CDR3 DNA is TGTGCCAGCGCGTGTGGCGTACCAGGAAAGACCTATGGCTACACCTTC.

Only a few counts were recorded for this clonotype. CDR3 in DNA: TGTGCCTGGAGTGTCGGCGGGACAGGGTACGGTGTCACTGAAGCTTTCTTT. This codes for CAWSVGGTGYGVTEAFF. This chain connects TRBV30 to TRBJ1-1; 9 bases fit TRBD1. CDR1 and CDR2 (germline): GTSNPN, SVGIG (reference sequence). This CDR3 comprises 17 residues. V dropped 0 bases and J dropped 4; count of bases not matched to a gene: 12. Looking up the rest from reference TRBV30 and TRBJ1-1 gives the full variable domain: SQTIHQWPATLVQPVGSPLSLECTVEGTSNPNLYWYRQAAGRGLQLLFYSVGIGQISSEVPQNLSASRPQDRQFILSSKKLLLSDSGFYLCAWSVGGTGYGVTEAFFGQGTRLTVV.

V and J are TRBV11-1 and TRBJ1-2; D unresolved. The V and J ends lost 5 bases and 4 bases respectively, with 23 bases between them. Germline CDR1 is SGHAT and CDR2 is FQDESV (reference sequence). The CDR3 is made up of 17 amino acids. The chain's CDR3 is CASSTSGKAGRTYGYTF. The DNA for the CDR3 is TGTGCCAGCAGCACGAGTGGTAAGGCTGGAAGGACCTATGGCTACACCTTC.

With respect to this clonotype: It may be a read error: a sequence one base away is much more abundant. This sequence joins TRBV12-3 or TRBV12-4 and TRBJ1-6, with 9 bases aligning to TRBD1. This CDR3 spans 18 amino acids. The V and J ends lost 6 bases and 7 bases, in that order; junction bases with no gene match: 16. CDR3 coding DNA: TGTGCCAGCAGGGAAGGACAGGGGAAACCTATTATAAATTCACCCCTCCACTTT. This gives the protein CASREGQGKPIINSPLHF.

This clonotype came up many times. This CDR3 reads CASSPHLDLGKTYGYTF. The DNA for the CDR3 is TGTGCCAGCAGCCCCCACCTCGATCTCGGAAAGACCTATGGCTACACCTTC. The V call is TRBV11-3, the J call TRBJ1-2; D gene ambiguous. V was trimmed by 5 bases and J by 4 bases, leaving 23 bases between them. The germline gives CDR1 SGHNT, CDR2 YENEEA. This CDR3 has 17 amino acids.

This clonotype was recorded a few times. V gene TRBV9 combines with J gene TRBJ2-5, with 7 nucleotides matching TRBD1. Trimming removed 4 bases from V and 0 bases from J; junction bases left unmatched: 3. The CDR3 loop spans 14 amino acids. Per the germline V gene, CDR1 is SGDLS and CDR2 is YYNGEE. Written as DNA, the CDR3 is TGTGCCAGCAGCACGGGACAGTACCAAGAGACCCAGTACTTC. Amino acids: CASSTGQYQETQYF.